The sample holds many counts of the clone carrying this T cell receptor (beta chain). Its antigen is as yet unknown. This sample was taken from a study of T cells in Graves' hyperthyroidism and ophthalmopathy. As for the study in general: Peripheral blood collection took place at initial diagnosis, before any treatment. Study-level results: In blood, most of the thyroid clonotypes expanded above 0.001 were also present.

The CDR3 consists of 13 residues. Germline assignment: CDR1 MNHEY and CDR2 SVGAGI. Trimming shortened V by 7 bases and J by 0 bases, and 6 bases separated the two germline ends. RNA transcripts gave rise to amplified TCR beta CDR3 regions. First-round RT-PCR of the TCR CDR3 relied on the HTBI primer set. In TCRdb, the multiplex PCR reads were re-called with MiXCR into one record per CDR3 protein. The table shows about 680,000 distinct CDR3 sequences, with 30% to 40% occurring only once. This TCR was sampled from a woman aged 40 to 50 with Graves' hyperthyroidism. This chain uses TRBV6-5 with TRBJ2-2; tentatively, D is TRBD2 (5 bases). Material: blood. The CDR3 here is CASKAANTGELFF. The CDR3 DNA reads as TGTGCCAGCAAAGCGGCGAACACCGGGGAGCTGTTTTTT.